The 13 T cell receptor beta chains below come from one sample, sequenced in a study of T cells in Graves' hyperthyroidism and ophthalmopathy. Amplified TCR beta CDR3 regions derived from RNA transcripts. When the TCR CDR3 underwent first-round RT-PCR, the HTBI primer set was used. TCRdb fed the multiplex PCR reads into MiXCR, producing one record per CDR3 protein. There are around 800,000 distinct CDR3 sequences in the sample; over 35% occur only once, and 8% to 9% lies in the top ten. Source material: blood. The receptor source for this set is a man between 18 and 29 years old with Graves' hyperthyroidism.

This chain links TRBV20-1 with TRBJ2-2, with D possibly TRBD2 on 7 matching bases. Germline V gene lookup returns CDR1 DFQATT and CDR2 SNEGSKA (reference sequence). This CDR3 contains 13 residues. Trimming stripped 2 bases from V and 7 bases from J, with 11 bases between. CDR3 nucleotides: TGCAGTGCTAGAAGGGGAGGGGGCGGGGAGCTGTTTTTT. This gives the protein CSARRGGGGELFF.

This clonotype turned up a few times. The chain is built from TRBV29-1 and TRBJ2-5; 12 bases align to TRBD2. Germline lookup yields CDR1 SQVTM and CDR2 ANQGSEA. The CDR3 loop spans 15 amino acids. J lost 5 bases, V lost 7 bases, and 11 bases had no gene match. In DNA, the CDR3 is TGCAGCGCTGGAGGGACTAGCGGGCCAGAGGAGACCCAGTACTTC. This codes for CSAGGTSGPEETQYF.

About this clonotype: This may come from a read error, since a much larger clone is one base off. The V and J genes are TRBV2 and TRBJ2-7, with 13 bases aligning to TRBD2. The length of the CDR3 is 16 residues. Germline V gives CDR1 SNHLY, CDR2 FYNNEI. CDR3 sequence reads: CVSSRDGTSGISEQYF. The CDR3 DNA reads as TGTGTCAGCAGTCGCGATGGGACTAGCGGGATTTCCGAGCAGTACTTC.

V is TRBV14 and J is TRBJ1-1, with a possible D match to TRBD1 (6 bases). The germline V gene encodes CDR1 SGHDN and CDR2 FVKESK. V was cut by 4 bases and J by 3 bases, with 18 bases left in between. The CDR3 runs to 16 residues. CDR3 nucleotides: TGTGCCAGCAGCCCTGTGTGGGGGGCGAAGGACACTGAAGCTTTCTTT. Amino acid sequence: CASSPVWGAKDTEAFF.

Note on this clonotype: A much larger clone lies one base from this, so it may be a read error. The chain has TRBV7-9 and TRBJ2-7; TRBD2 matches 8 bases. This CDR3 is 14 amino acids long. After removal of 3 bases from V and 3 bases from J, the junction contained 4 bases not matched to a gene. In germline, CDR1 is SEHNR, CDR2 FQNEAQ (reference sequence). The DNA for the CDR3 is TGTGCCAGCAGCTTCCCCGGGACTAGCTACGAGCAGTACTTC. Protein: CASSFPGTSYEQYF.

The CDR3 here is CASSQERTSNYEQYF. The CDR3 nucleotides are TGTGCCAGCAGCCAAGAACGGACATCCAACTACGAGCAGTACTTC. V is TRBV14 and J is TRBJ2-7, with D perhaps TRBD1 (5 bases). The germline gives CDR1 SGHDN, CDR2 FVKESK. Trimming pared 0 bases from V and 3 bases from J, leaving 12 bases between. This CDR3 has 15 amino acids. The complete variable domain, with remaining parts taken from reference TRBV14 and TRBJ2-7, reads EAGVTQFPSHSVIEKGQTVTLRCDPISGHDNLYWYRRVMGKEIKFLLHFVKESKQDESGMPNNRFLAERTGGTYSTLKVQPAELEDSGVYFCASSQERTSNYEQYFGPGTRLTVT.

This clonotype was detected many times. This chain connects TRBV29-1 to TRBJ2-5, with D maybe TRBD2 (5 bases). The CDR3 is 13 residues long. The germline V gene has CDR1 SQVTM and CDR2 ANQGSEA. Between the trimmed V and J ends, which lost 6 bases and 5 bases, there was a span of 16 bases. This CDR3 is CSVHRAGMETQYF. The CDR3 nucleotides read TGCAGCGTCCATAGGGCGGGTATGGAGACCCAGTACTTC.

This clonotype was detected only a few times. The chain has TRBV7-9 and TRBJ2-7; D is unclear. The V gene lost 7 bases and the J gene lost 1 base, with 8 bases spanning the gap. This CDR3 has 12 amino acids. Germline V gives CDR1 SEHNR, CDR2 FQNEAQ (reference sequence). CDR3 loop: CASNHGSYEQYF. CDR3 nucleotide sequence: TGTGCCAGCAATCACGGTTCCTACGAGCAGTACTTC.

This chain uses TRBV10-3 with TRBJ1-6; no clear D gene. This CDR3 has 11 amino acids. V was trimmed by 5 bases and J by 14 bases, leaving 10 bases between them. Germline V gene data show CDR1 as ENHRY and CDR2 as SYGVKD. CDR3 bases: TGTGCCATCAGTAACGGCCCTACCCTCCACTTT. Protein sequence: CAISNGPTLHF.

A few counts support this clonotype. CDR3 residues: CASTARGRAEKLFF. The CDR3 coding sequence is TGTGCCAGCACCGCGAGAGGCAGGGCAGAAAAACTGTTTTTT. The V gene is TRBV6-1, the J gene TRBJ1-4; perhaps TRBD1 as D (5 bases). Germline V gives CDR1 MNHNS, CDR2 SASEGT. Trimming removed 7 bases at V and 8 bases at J, with 17 bases between. The CDR3 length is 14 residues.

This CDR3 is CASSEFASGSYEQYF. The CDR3 bases are TGTGCCAGCAGTGAATTTGCTAGCGGGAGCTACGAGCAGTACTTC. This chain joins TRBV25-1 and TRBJ2-7; 10 nucleotides agree with TRBD2. J was trimmed by 3 bases and V by 1 base; bases with no gene match: 3. CDR3 length: 15 residues. CDR1 and CDR2 (germline): MGHDK, SYGVNS.

At least ten counts were recorded for this clonotype. V gene TRBV29-1 combines with J gene TRBJ2-6; weak D call: TRBD1 (6 bases). V gave up 6 bases and J gave up 0 bases, with 9 bases separating them. In germline, CDR1 is SQVTM, CDR2 ANQGSEA. CDR3 size: 14 residues. The CDR3 DNA is TGCAGCGTAACACAGGGCTCTGGGGCCAACGTCCTGACTTTC. It yields the protein CSVTQGSGANVLTF.

V gene TRBV29-1 combines with J gene TRBJ2-2, with D perhaps TRBD1 or TRBD2 (6 bases each). The ends were cut back, 6 bases at V and 5 bases at J, with 10 bases in the middle. CDR1 and CDR2 from the germline V gene are SQVTM and ANQGSEA. This CDR3 region has 12 residues. The CDR3 DNA follows: TGCAGCGTGGGGGGCATAACCGGGGAGCTGTTTTTT. This encodes CSVGGITGELFF.